The clone carrying this T cell receptor (beta chain) is a singleton in its sample. The junction and the germline gene differ at one end; a read error may be behind it. The data were taken from a study of tumor and adjacent non-tumor tissue in lung cancer. No cell sorting was done before RNA was extracted from the tissue. Germline V gene data show CDR1 as MDHEN and CDR2 as SYDVKM. The CDR3 contains 17 residues. TCRbeta libraries were built with three rounds of nested PCR, modified from ARM-PCR. TCRdb called the multiplex PCR reads again in MiXCR, with one record for every CDR3 protein. Of tens of thousands of distinct CDR3 sequences detected, 55% to 70% appear once; the ten largest clones hold roughly 21%.

The chain employs TRBV28 and TRBJ1-5; D is ambiguous. The origin of this receptor is a man aged 45-60 years with non-small cell lung cancer. Specimen: lung tumor tissue. The CDR3 DNA sequence: TGTACCAGCAGTCGAACGGGTGGGAGGTCGAGCAATCAGCCCCAGCATTTT. It yields the protein CTSSRTGGRSSNQPQHF.